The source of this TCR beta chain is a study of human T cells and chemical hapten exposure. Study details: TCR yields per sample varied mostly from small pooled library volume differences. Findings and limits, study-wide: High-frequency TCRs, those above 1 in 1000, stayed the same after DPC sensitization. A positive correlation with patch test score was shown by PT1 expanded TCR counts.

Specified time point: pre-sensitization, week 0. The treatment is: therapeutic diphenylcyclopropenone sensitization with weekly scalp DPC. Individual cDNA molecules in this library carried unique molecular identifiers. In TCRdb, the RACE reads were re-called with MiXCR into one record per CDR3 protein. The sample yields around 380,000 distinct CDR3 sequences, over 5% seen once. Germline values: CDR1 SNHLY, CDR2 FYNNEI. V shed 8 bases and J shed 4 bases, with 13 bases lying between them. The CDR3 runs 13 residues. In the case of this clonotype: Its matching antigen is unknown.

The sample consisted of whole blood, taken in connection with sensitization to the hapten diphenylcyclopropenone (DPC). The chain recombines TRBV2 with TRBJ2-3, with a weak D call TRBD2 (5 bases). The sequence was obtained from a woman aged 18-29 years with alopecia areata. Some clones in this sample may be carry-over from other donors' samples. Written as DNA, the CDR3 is TGTGCCAGCCTCGGTCGGGATGCAGATACGCAGTATTTT. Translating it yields CASLGRDADTQYF.